These 7 T cell receptor beta chains were all obtained from the same sample, sequenced in a study of regulatory T cells in long-lasting Graves disease. Arm-PCR of CDR3 regions with iRepertoire HTBI primers generated TCR beta libraries. Using its own MiXCR run on the multiplex PCR reads, TCRdb lists one record per CDR3 protein. Among about 470,000 distinct CDR3 sequences listed, about a fifth were seen once. The time point is: persistent/refractory GD, antithyroid drugs over 5 years with positive TRAb. The TCR library was prepared using RNA isolated from PBMCs. This specimen consisted of peripheral blood mononuclear cells (PBMCs), obtained when the disease was refractory, from a patient treated with antithyroid drugs. These receptors came from a female donor with Graves disease.

This clonotype has ten or more counts. V usage is TRBV20-1 and J usage is TRBJ2-7, with 7 nucleotides matching TRBD2. Trimming took 0 bases from V and 3 from J; bases not matched to a gene: 5. This CDR3 has 14 amino acids. Germline V gives CDR1 DFQATT, CDR2 SNEGSKA (reference sequence). CDR3 in DNA: TGCAGTGCTAGAGATGCCAGCGGGGTCTACGAGCAGTACTTC. It specifies CSARDASGVYEQYF.

This clonotype was recorded many times. The chain joins TRBV12-3 or TRBV12-4 to TRBJ2-7; 12 bases map to TRBD2. This CDR3 region has 15 residues. Germline trimming cut 8 bases from V and 7 bases from J; bases unmatched to any gene: 12. This CDR3 reads CASRGLAGTYVEQYF. The CDR3 DNA reads TGTGCCAGCCGTGGACTAGCGGGGACCTATGTAGAGCAGTACTTC.

This clonotype was recorded at least ten times. V gene TRBV28 combines with J gene TRBJ2-2; tentatively, D is TRBD2 (5 bases). CDR1 is MDHEN and CDR2 is SYDVKM in the germline V gene. The V end lost 2 bases, the J end lost 4 bases, and 14 bases lay between the germline ends. The CDR3 has 16 amino acids. CDR3 DNA: TGTGCCAGCAGTTTAGACTACAAGTGGAGCACCGGGGAGCTGTTTTTT. This translates into CASSLDYKWSTGELFF.

The chain combines TRBV6-1 with TRBJ1-4; D perhaps matches TRBD1 (5 bases). The germline gives CDR1 MNHNS, CDR2 SASEGT. The germline V and J ends were trimmed by 6 bases and 5 bases, with 10 bases remaining between them. This CDR3 contains 13 residues. CDR3 in amino acids: CASSGTVNEKLFF. Here the CDR3 DNA reads TGTGCCAGCAGCGGGACGGTAAATGAAAAACTGTTTTTT.

This clonotype was recorded at least ten times. The chain combines TRBV20-1 with TRBJ1-1, with D possibly being TRBD1 (5 bases). There are 13 residues in the CDR3. CDR1 DFQATT and CDR2 SNEGSKA come from the germline V gene (reference sequence). V was pared by 4 bases and J by 3 bases, with 12 bases between. The CDR3 spells CSANKGPYTEAFF. CDR3 coding DNA: TGCAGTGCTAATAAGGGGCCTTACACTGAAGCTTTCTTT.

This clonotype has just a few counts. The V call is TRBV28, the J call TRBJ2-3; 16 bases map to TRBD2. CDR1 and CDR2 (germline): MDHEN, SYDVKM. The CDR3 sequence is 17 residues long. The V gene end was trimmed by 6 bases and the J gene end by 7 bases; junction bases not matched to a gene: 10. The CDR3 bases are TGTGCCAGCAGGCCTCCGGGACTAGCGGGAGGGGTACATACGCAGTATTTT. Translation gives CASRPPGLAGGVHTQYF.

In regard to this clonotype: Since a much larger clone is just one base distant, this may be a read error. The gene calls are TRBV25-1 and TRBJ1-6, with no clear D. This CDR3 contains 13 residues. Trimming cost V 2 bases and J 8 bases, with 7 bases left between them. Germline V gene lookup returns CDR1 MGHDK and CDR2 SYGVNS. The CDR3 sequence: CASSERSDSPLHF. In DNA form, the CDR3 reads TGTGCCAGCAGTGAACGGTCTGATTCACCCCTCCACTTT.